Following are 15 T cell receptor beta chains from one sample sequenced in a study of T cells in localized non-small cell lung cancer. Assay: immunoSEQ multiplex PCR; the TCRdb copy retains only in-frame clones and omits some. The sample contains over 45,000 clones, more than 85% of which appear only once. The specimen comprised PBMCs, sampled before any cancer treatment. All receptors derive from a female donor with stage II lung adenocarcinoma.

V and J are TRBV7-6 and TRBJ1-6; 10 nucleotides align to TRBD1. Germline V gene lookup returns CDR1 SGHVS and CDR2 FNYEAQ. The CDR3 extends over 15 amino acids. V gave up 5 bases and J gave up 9 bases; unmatched junction bases: 7. CDR3 region: CASSRGQGVASPLHF. The CDR3 nucleotides read TGTGCCAGCAGCCGAGGACAGGGGGTAGCTTCACCCCTCCACTTT.

This clone was detected once. The chain combines TRBV4-1 with TRBJ2-6, with 8 bases fitting TRBD1. Germline V gives CDR1 MGHRA, CDR2 YSYEKL. V shed 3 bases and J 4 bases; nucleotides not matched to a gene: 5. The CDR3 runs 16 residues. The DNA for the CDR3 is TGCGCCAGCAGCCAGGACAGGGCCCCCGGGGCCAACGTCCTGACTTTC. Protein sequence: CASSQDRAPGANVLTF.

V usage is TRBV7-6 and J usage is TRBJ2-1; the D gene is possibly TRBD1 (7 bases). V was shortened by 5 bases and J by 2 bases, with 22 bases between the two germline ends. The CDR3 runs 18 residues. The V gene's germline CDR1 is SGHVS and CDR2 FNYEAQ. CDR3 region: CASSLQGPGVLTYNEQFF. CDR3 bases: TGTGCCAGCAGCCTACAGGGGCCGGGGGTTTTAACCTACAATGAGCAGTTCTTC. The whole variable domain, filled in from reference TRBV7-6 and TRBJ2-1, reads GAGVSQSPRYKVTKRGQDVALRCDPISGHVSLYWYRQALGQGPEFLTYFNYEAQQDKSGLPNDRFSAERPEGSISTLTIQRTEQRDSAMYRCASSLQGPGVLTYNEQFFGPGTRLTVL.

The chain joins TRBV18 to TRBJ1-1, with a possible D match to TRBD1 (5 bases). The CDR3 is 15 amino acids. V lost 6 bases and J lost 4, with 18 bases in between. Per the germline V gene, CDR1 is KGHSH and CDR2 is LQKENI. The CDR3 nucleotides are TGTGCCAGCTCCCTGGCGGGGGGGGTGTCCACTGAAGCTTTCTTT. Its translation: CASSLAGGVSTEAFF.

In its sample, this clone was seen a few times. The chain links TRBV10-3 to TRBJ1-2; TRBD1 matches 7 bases. Trimming took 8 bases from V and 2 from J; bases not matched to a gene: 2. Germline CDR1 and CDR2: ENHRY and SYGVKD. There are 12 residues in the CDR3. DNA for the CDR3: TGTGCCATCTCGGGACAGAACTATGGCTACACCTTC. It is translated as CAISGQNYGYTF.

As regards this clone: This same CDR3 is encoded by further DNA sequences in the sample. V gene TRBV2 combines with J gene TRBJ1-1; D gene ambiguous. This CDR3 is 13 amino acids long. Germline V lookup: CDR1 SNHLY, CDR2 FYNNEI. V was trimmed by 6 bases and J by 1 base, leaving 9 bases between them. The DNA of the CDR3 is TGTGCCAGCAGGTCCAGAGGGAACACTGAAGCTTTCTTT. This encodes CASRSRGNTEAFF.

The chain combines TRBV30 with TRBJ2-5; a possible D gene is TRBD1 (5 bases). This CDR3 contains 12 residues. CDR1 is GTSNPN and CDR2 is SVGIG in the germline V gene (reference sequence). V lost 3 bases and J 3 bases, leaving 8 bases between the germline ends. CDR3 residues: CAWRQAKETQYF. CDR3 nucleotide sequence: TGTGCCTGGAGACAGGCAAAAGAGACCCAGTACTTC.

A single count supports this clone. V usage is TRBV4-1 and J usage is TRBJ1-6; 10 nucleotides match TRBD1. Germline CDR1 reads MGHRA; CDR2 reads YSYEKL. Trimming cost V 3 bases and J 6 bases; bases outside gene matches: 8. This CDR3 region has 17 residues. CDR3 sequence reads: CASSHRDRGRRNSPLHF. CDR3 DNA: TGCGCCAGCAGCCATAGGGACAGGGGAAGACGTAATTCACCCCTCCACTTT.

The chain has TRBV30 and TRBJ2-7; D might be TRBD2 (5 bases). This CDR3 comprises 16 residues. Germline V gene sequence: CDR1 GTSNPN, CDR2 SVGIG (reference sequence). Between the trimmed V and J ends, which lost 0 bases and 2 bases, there was a span of 17 bases. CDR3 protein: CAWSVNDEGIPYEQYF. CDR3 bases: TGTGCCTGGAGTGTAAACGACGAGGGAATTCCCTACGAGCAGTACTTC.

The chain recombines TRBV7-9 with TRBJ1-2, with 7 bases aligning to TRBD1. CDR1 and CDR2 from the germline V gene are SEHNR and FQNEAQ (reference sequence). Trimming removed 5 bases from V and 4 bases from J; junction bases left unmatched: 10. The CDR3 runs to 15 residues. CDR3 bases: TGTGCCAGCAGCCATAGGGGGCCGTGGGGCTATGGCTACACCTTC. Translating gives CASSHRGPWGYGYTF.

The chain has TRBV19 and TRBJ1-2; D uncertain. This CDR3 has 13 residues. The V end was cut by 3 bases, the J end by 3 bases, with 8 bases between. Germline CDR1 reads LNHDA; CDR2 reads SQIVND (reference sequence). CDR3 nucleotides: TGTGCCAGTAGTATTGGCGGAGACTATGGCTACACCTTC. As protein: CASSIGGDYGYTF.

The rearrangement uses TRBV7-8 and TRBJ1-1; weak D call: TRBD1 (6 bases). The CDR3 is 17 residues long. Trimming cost V 1 base and J 0 bases, with 15 bases left between them. Germline V CDR1 and CDR2: SGHVS, FQNEAQ. Here the CDR3 DNA reads TGTGCCAGCAGCTTAGAGGGGGGCCGAGGAATGAACACTGAAGCTTTCTTT. This sequence encodes CASSLEGGRGMNTEAFF.

This rearrangement joins TRBV11-2 to TRBJ2-1; no clear D gene. The CDR3 totals 10 residues. Between the trimmed V and J ends, which lost 4 bases and 7 bases, there was a span of 2 bases. Germline V gives CDR1 SGHAT, CDR2 FQNNGV. This CDR3 reads CASSYNEQFF. CDR3 sequence (DNA): TGTGCCAGCAGCTATAATGAGCAGTTCTTC.

V is TRBV5-4 and J is TRBJ2-5; D unresolved. CDR3 size: 14 residues. From germline, CDR1 is SGHNT and CDR2 YYREEE (reference sequence). Trimming pared 0 bases from V and 5 bases from J, leaving 11 bases between. CDR3 loop: CASSLARPEETQYF. The CDR3 DNA follows: TGTGCCAGCAGCTTGGCCCGCCCGGAGGAGACCCAGTACTTC. Variable domain in full (rest from reference TRBV5-4 and TRBJ2-5): ETGVTQSPTHLIKTRGQQVTLRCSSQSGHNTVSWYQQALGQGPQFIFQYYREEENGRGNFPPRFSGLQFPNYSSELNVNALELDDSALYLCASSLARPEETQYFGPGTRLLVL.

The V and J genes are TRBV2 and TRBJ2-2; 7 bases match TRBD1. V was pared by 6 bases and J by 0 bases, with 4 bases of the junction left unmatched. Germline CDR1 is SNHLY and CDR2 is FYNNEI. CDR3 length: 15 amino acids. DNA for the CDR3: TGTGCCAGCAGGACGGGGACAGCGAACACCGGGGAGCTGTTTTTT. This sequence encodes CASRTGTANTGELFF.